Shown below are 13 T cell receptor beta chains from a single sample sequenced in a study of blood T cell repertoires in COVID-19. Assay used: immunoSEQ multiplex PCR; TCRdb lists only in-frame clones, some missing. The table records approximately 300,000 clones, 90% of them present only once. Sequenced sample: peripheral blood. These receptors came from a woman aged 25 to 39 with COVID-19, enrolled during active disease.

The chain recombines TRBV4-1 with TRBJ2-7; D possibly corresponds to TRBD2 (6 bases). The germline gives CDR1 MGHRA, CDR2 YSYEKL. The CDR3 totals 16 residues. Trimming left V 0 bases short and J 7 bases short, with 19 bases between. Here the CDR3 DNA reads TGCGCCAGCAGCCAAGATACTAGCCTGAATAAAGAGGAGCAGTACTTC. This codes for CASSQDTSLNKEEQYF.

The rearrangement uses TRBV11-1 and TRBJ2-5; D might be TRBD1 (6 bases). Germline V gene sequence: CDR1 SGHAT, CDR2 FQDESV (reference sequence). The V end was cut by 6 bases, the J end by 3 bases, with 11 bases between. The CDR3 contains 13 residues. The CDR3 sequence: CASSRDTEETQYF. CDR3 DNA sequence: TGTGCCAGCAGTCGGGACACCGAAGAGACCCAGTACTTC. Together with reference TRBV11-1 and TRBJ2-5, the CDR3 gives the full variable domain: EAEVAQSPRYKITEKSQAVAFWCDPISGHATLYWYRQILGQGPELLVQFQDESVVDDSQLPKDRFSAERLKGVDSTLKIQPAELGDSAMYLCASSRDTEETQYFGPGTRLLVL.

The CDR3 region has the DNA TGTGCCAGCAGCCACCGGGACAACAACTATGGCTACACCTTC. Its translation is CASSHRDNNYGYTF. This chain uses TRBV6-5 with TRBJ1-2, with D perhaps TRBD1 (6 bases). The V gene's germline CDR1 is MNHEY and CDR2 SVGAGI. Trimming removed 6 bases at V and 2 bases at J, with 13 bases between. This CDR3 has 14 residues.

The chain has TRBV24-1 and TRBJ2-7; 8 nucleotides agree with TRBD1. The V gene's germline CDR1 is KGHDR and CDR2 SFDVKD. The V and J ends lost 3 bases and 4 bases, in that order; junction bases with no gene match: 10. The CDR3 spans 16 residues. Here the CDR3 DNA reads TGTGCCACCAGTGATACCGCCGGGACAGGACTATACGAGCAGTACTTC. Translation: CATSDTAGTGLYEQYF.

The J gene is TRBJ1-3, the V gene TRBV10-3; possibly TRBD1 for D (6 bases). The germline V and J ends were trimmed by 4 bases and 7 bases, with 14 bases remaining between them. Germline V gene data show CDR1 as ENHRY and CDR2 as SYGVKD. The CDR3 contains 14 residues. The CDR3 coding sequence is TGTGCCATCAGTGGCAGGGGAATCGTCAACACCATATATTTT. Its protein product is CAISGRGIVNTIYF.

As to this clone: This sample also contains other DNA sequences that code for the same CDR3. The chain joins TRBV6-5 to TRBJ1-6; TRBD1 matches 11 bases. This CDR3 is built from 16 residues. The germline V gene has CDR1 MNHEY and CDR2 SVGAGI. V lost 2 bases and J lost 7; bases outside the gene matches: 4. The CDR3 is CASSYLGQGGNSPLHF. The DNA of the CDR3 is TGTGCCAGCAGTTACCTGGGACAGGGGGGAAATTCACCCCTCCACTTT.

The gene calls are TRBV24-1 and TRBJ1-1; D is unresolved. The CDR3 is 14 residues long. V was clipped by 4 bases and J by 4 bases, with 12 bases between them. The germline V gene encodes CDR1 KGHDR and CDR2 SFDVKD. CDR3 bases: TGTGCCACCAGTGACACGTCGAGAGGCACTGAAGCTTTCTTT. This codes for CATSDTSRGTEAFF.

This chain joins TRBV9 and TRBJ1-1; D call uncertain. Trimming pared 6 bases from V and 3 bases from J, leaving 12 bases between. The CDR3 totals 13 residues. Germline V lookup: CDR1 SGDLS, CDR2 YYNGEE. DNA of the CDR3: TGTGCCAGCAATAATGGAGGACACACTGAAGCTTTCTTT. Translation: CASNNGGHTEAFF.

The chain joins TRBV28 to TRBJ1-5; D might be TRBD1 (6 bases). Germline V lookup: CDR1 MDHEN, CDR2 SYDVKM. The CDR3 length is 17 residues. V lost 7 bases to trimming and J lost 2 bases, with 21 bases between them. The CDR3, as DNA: TGTGCCAGCACCGCGCACGAGGGGGTTCCGGGCAATCAGCCCCAGCATTTT. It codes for CASTAHEGVPGNQPQHF.

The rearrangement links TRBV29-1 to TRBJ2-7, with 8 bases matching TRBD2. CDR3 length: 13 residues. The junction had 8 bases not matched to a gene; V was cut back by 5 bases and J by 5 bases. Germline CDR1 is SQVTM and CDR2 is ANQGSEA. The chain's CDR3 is CSVSGGSGNEQYF. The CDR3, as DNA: TGCAGCGTTTCGGGGGGGTCCGGGAACGAGCAGTACTTC.

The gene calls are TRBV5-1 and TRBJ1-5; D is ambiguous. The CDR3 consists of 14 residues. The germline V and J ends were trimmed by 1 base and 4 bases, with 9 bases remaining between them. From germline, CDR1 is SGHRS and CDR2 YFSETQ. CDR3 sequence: CASSLLTGNQPQHF. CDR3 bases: TGCGCCAGCAGCTTGTTGACGGGGAATCAGCCCCAGCATTTT. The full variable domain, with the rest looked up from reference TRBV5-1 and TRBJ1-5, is KAGVTQTPRYLIKTRGQQVTLSCSPISGHRSVSWYQQTPGQGLQFLFEYFSETQRNKGNFPGRFSGRQFSNSRSEMNVSTLELGDSALYLCASSLLTGNQPQHFGDGTRLSIL.

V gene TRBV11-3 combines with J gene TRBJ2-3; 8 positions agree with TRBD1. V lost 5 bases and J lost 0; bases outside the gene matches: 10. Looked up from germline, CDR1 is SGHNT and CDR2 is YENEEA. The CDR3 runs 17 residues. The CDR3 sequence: CASSATGTGLSTDTQYF. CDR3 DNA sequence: TGTGCCAGCAGCGCAACCGGGACAGGACTTAGCACAGATACGCAGTATTTT. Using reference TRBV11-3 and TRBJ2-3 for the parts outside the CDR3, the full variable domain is EAGVVQSPRYKIIEKKQPVAFWCNPISGHNTLYWYLQNLGQGPELLIRYENEEAVDDSQLPKDRFSAERLKGVDSTLKIQPAELGDSAVYLCASSATGTGLSTDTQYFGPGTRLTVL.

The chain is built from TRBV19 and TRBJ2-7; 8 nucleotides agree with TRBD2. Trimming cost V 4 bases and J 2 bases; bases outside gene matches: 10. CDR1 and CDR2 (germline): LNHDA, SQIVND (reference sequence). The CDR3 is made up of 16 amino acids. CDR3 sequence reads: CASSSGGTRTPYEQYF. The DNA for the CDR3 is TGTGCCAGTAGTAGCGGCGGGACTAGAACACCCTACGAGCAGTACTTC.